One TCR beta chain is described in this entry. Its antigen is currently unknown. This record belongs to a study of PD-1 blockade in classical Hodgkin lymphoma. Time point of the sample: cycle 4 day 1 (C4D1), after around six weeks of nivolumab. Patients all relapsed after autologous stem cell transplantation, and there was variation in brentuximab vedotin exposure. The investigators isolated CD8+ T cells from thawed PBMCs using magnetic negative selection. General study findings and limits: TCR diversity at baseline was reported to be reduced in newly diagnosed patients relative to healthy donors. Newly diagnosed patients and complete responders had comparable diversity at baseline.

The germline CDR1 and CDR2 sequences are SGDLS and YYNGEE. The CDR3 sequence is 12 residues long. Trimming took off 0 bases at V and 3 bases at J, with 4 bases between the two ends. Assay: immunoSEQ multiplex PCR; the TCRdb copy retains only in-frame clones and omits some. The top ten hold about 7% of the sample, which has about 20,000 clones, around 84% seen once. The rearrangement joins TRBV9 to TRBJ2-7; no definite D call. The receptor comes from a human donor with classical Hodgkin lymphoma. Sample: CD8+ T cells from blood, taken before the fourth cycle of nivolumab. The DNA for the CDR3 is TGTGCCAGCAGCGTAGATGGCTACGAGCAGTACTTC. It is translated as CASSVDGYEQYF.